The present T cell receptor beta chain was sequenced within a study of Japanese encephalitis immunity and Zika vaccine responses (dated by TCRdb to the early 2020s). About the full investigation: Three 5.0 ug doses of alum-adjuvanted ZPIV were administered to included participants at weeks 0, 4 and 28. ZIKV peptides were 15-mers overlapping by 11 residues, selected for NetMHCpan/NetMHCII-predicted epitopes with affinity below 50 nM. The study tested whether prior Japanese encephalitis virus (JEV) or yellow fever virus (YFV) vaccination shaped CD4 T cell responses to the Zika vaccine. One dose of YFV vaccine (YF-VAX) was administered before ZPIV to eleven to twelve participants, and eight or nine participants were flavivirus-naive. A two-dose regimen of JEV vaccine (IXIARO), with doses given 28 days apart, was administered to about 13 participants two to three months before the first ZPIV dose. The stimulations used peptide pools from ZIKV structural proteins divided into flavivirus-conserved and non-conserved sets, or JEV or YFV peptides that matched the pre-vaccination. A handful of representative participants from each pre-vaccination group were selected for TCR sequencing, using samples from week 0 (after pre-vaccination and before ZPIV) and week 52. In addition, the TCR repertoires of a few flavivirus-naive individuals were analyzed at weeks 2, 6 and 52 after ZPIV vaccination began. What the study reported, not specific to this receptor: The analysis was restricted to a subset of trial participants with three doses and adequate samples, and the entire vaccinated cohort was not analyzed. Compared with YFV-pre-vaccinated donors, JEV-pre-vaccinated donors had higher repertoire similarity across time-points and stimulations, indicating that more clonotypes were common to ZIKV and JEV stimulation. Samples grouped by participant and showed no similarity between individuals, suggesting that no public TCRs were detected. Peptide-pool deconvolution was not performed because of sample size limitations, and consequently the individual peptides driving cross-reactive responses were not identified. CD8 T cell responses to ZIKV peptide pools were of very low magnitude and seen in only a few individuals. In JEV-pre-vaccinated donors, the repertoire richness of CD4 T cells responding to conserved ZIKV epitopes decreased significantly after ZPIV.

As a fraction of the sample, this clonotype is large (0.1 to 1%). One base away there is no much larger clone; base qualities are not given. PBMCs were stained with CellTrace CFSE and grown for six to seven days in RPMI containing about 8% human serum and peptide pools at approximately 0.99 ug/mL each. On a BD FACSAria, proliferating CD4 T cells were sorted without fixation as live CD56-CD19-CD16-CD3+CD4+ CFSE-low cells. The enrolled adults were healthy and tested seronegative for ZIKV, JEV, YFV, DENV and WNV on microneutralization screening. The samples were taken from a phase 1, double-blinded, randomized, placebo-controlled trial testing an alum-adjuvanted Zika purified-inactivated virus (ZPIV) vaccine. Peripheral blood mononuclear cells were isolated using a standard procedure and kept frozen in liquid nitrogen until needed. Receptors were amplified or captured by 5' RACE. Before sequencing, the TCRbeta libraries were pooled in amounts proportional to the number of cells sorted for each library. RNAzol RT was used to extract total RNA from the sorted cells, and cDNA was then synthesized using an oligo(dT) primer together with a template-switching oligo. The TCRbeta V-CDR3-J region was amplified by PCR between a SMARTer oligo primer and a TCRbeta constant-region primer using Kapa HiFi. Illumina adaptors and sample-specific index barcodes were added in a second PCR, followed by HighPrep bead cleanup and Bioanalyzer confirmation of a band of roughly 650 bp. Libraries were sequenced on an Illumina MiSeq with 2x151 bp paired-end reads. As for the original processing: An in-house Java program demultiplexed the reads, while MiXCR assigned TCRbeta annotations and counted clonotypes. Repertoire overlap was measured with Morisita-Horn indices from the R package vegan, along with UPGMA clustering and Circos plots of recurring clonotypes. Shannon diversity and richness were each normalized to the maximum value possible given the input cell numbers, so the resulting values fell between 0 and 1. CDR3beta sequences were aligned with MUSCLE, distances computed with SeqinR, and multidimensional scaling plotted in R. TCRdb trimmed public reads at Q25 via fastp, called clones via MiXCR and kept in-frame beta chains. CDR3 protein duplicates are merged, each entry listing the most common genes and DNA. TCRdb, rather than the study authors, made the V and J calls. This sample is represented by 260 or so distinct CDR3 sequences; under 3% of them were singletons. The leading ten clones occupy roughly two fifths of the sample.

The sequence came from an adult man who received an inactivated Zika virus vaccine. The sequenced sample was antigen-activated CD4+ T cells from blood, cultured, obtained during a Zika inactivated vaccine study.

CDR3 sequence: CASSSATARGTQYF. The DNA reads as follows: TGCGCCAGCAGCTCGGCGACCGCTAGGGGTACGCAGTATTTT. The sequence joins TRBV5-1 to TRBJ2-3; TRBD1 is a possible D gene, resting on 5 matching bases. The CDR3 covers 14 residues, taking in both the cysteine and the phenylalanine. Left in the record is the CDR3 DNA by itself, 42 bases read in frame from the first base. The trim is 3 bases for V and 8 bases for J, with a gap of 16 bases between the germline ends. Reading the germline V gene gives CDR1 SGHRS and CDR2 YFSETQ.